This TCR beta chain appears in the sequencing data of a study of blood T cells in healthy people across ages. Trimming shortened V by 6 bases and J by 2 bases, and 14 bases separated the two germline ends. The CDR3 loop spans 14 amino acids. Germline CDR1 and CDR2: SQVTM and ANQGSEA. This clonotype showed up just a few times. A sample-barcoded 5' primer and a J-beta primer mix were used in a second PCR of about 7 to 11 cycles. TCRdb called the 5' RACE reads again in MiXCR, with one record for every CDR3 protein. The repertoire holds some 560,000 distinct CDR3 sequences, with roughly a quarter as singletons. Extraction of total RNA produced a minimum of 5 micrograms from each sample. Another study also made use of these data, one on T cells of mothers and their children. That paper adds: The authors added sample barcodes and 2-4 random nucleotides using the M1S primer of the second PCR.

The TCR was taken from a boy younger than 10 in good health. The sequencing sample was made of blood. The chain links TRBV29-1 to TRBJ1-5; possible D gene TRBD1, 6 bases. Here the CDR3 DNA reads TGCAGCGTGAAAACAGGGTTCCGCAATCAGCCCCAGCATTTT. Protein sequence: CSVKTGFRNQPQHF. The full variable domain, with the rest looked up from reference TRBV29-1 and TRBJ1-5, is SAVISQKPSRDICQRGTSLTIQCQVDSQVTMMFWYRQQPGQSLTLIATANQGSEATYESGFVIDKFPISRPNLTFSTLTVSNMSPEDSSIYLCSVKTGFRNQPQHFGDGTRLSIL.